One sample yielded the 27 T cell receptor beta chains listed below, sequenced in a study of cytomegalovirus exposure and HLA in healthy donors. The PCR contained 60 Vbeta and 13 Jbeta primers. Here immunoSEQ multiplex PCR was the method, and the copy in TCRdb shows in-frame clones only, minus some. This sample yields some 150,000 clones, of which 65% to 85% are seen a single time; around 7% belongs to the top ten. The sample comprised PBMCs. All receptors come from a man aged 25 to 40 in good health and CMV-seronegative.

On this clone itself: At one end the junction does not follow the germline gene, possibly because of a read error. V usage is TRBV30 and J usage is TRBJ2-6; D might be TRBD1 (5 bases). Germline-derived CDR1 and CDR2 are GTSNPN and SVGIG (reference sequence). The CDR3 is made up of 17 amino acids. The CDR3 loop reads CAWSVSRANSGANGLTF. The CDR3 DNA reads as TGTGCCTGGAGTGTATCCCGAGCTAACTCTGGGGCCAACGGCCTGACTTTC.

The rearrangement links TRBV28 to TRBJ1-6, with 9 positions matching TRBD1. This CDR3 spans 15 amino acids. Germline CDR1 MDHEN, CDR2 SYDVKM. V shed 5 bases and J 5 bases; nucleotides not matched to a gene: 4. CDR3 sequence: CASSRRDRDNSPLHF. CDR3 DNA: TGTGCCAGCAGTCGCCGGGACAGGGATAATTCACCCCTCCACTTT.

This clone was seen only once. The chain's CDR3 is CASSVRQAETQYF. CDR3 DNA: TGTGCCAGCAGTGTCCGACAGGCGGAGACCCAGTACTTC. The chain joins TRBV25-1 to TRBJ2-5, with D possibly TRBD1 on 6 matching bases. V was cut by 4 bases and J by 5 bases, with 11 bases left in between. Germline CDR1 and CDR2: MGHDK and SYGVNS. This CDR3 spans 13 amino acids.

This clone was counted only a few times. The rearrangement uses TRBV5-1 and TRBJ2-6; 9 nucleotides match TRBD1. CDR1 is SGHRS, CDR2 YFSETQ, per germline. V dropped 3 bases and J dropped 1; count of bases not matched to a gene: 2. The CDR3 is 16 amino acids. The CDR3 loop reads CASSWGTGSGANVLTF. The CDR3 nucleotides are TGCGCCAGCAGCTGGGGGACAGGGTCTGGGGCCAACGTCCTGACTTTC. The full variable domain, with the rest looked up from reference TRBV5-1 and TRBJ2-6, is KAGVTQTPRYLIKTRGQQVTLSCSPISGHRSVSWYQQTPGQGLQFLFEYFSETQRNKGNFPGRFSGRQFSNSRSEMNVSTLELGDSALYLCASSWGTGSGANVLTFGAGSRLTVL.

This chain connects TRBV9 to TRBJ2-1, with D possibly being TRBD1 (5 bases). The CDR3 length is 13 residues. CDR1 and CDR2 (germline): SGDLS, YYNGEE. The V gene lost 4 bases and the J gene lost 5 bases, with 10 bases spanning the gap. The CDR3 loop reads CASSSRQNNEQFF. The CDR3 nucleotides are TGTGCCAGCAGCTCCCGACAGAACAATGAGCAGTTCTTC.

In the case of this clone: At one end the junction does not follow the germline gene, possibly because of a read error. The V and J genes are TRBV25-1 and TRBJ2-6; 10 bases line up with TRBD1. The length of the CDR3 is 15 residues. Germline values: CDR1 MGHDK, CDR2 SYGVNS. CDR3 amino acids: CASSPPGTGANGLTF. The DNA of the CDR3 is TGTGCCAGCAGCCCCCCAGGGACAGGGGCCAACGGCCTGACTTTC.

This clone showed up just a few times. V and J are TRBV9 and TRBJ2-3; the match to TRBD2 covers 9 bases. Germline lookup yields CDR1 SGDLS and CDR2 YYNGEE. There are 18 residues in the CDR3. V lost 3 bases to trimming and J lost 6 bases; unmatched junction nucleotides: 17. The CDR3 here is CASSAGGASGVTPDTQYF. CDR3 nucleotides: TGTGCCAGCAGCGCCGGGGGGGCTAGCGGGGTTACCCCCGATACGCAGTATTTT.

The gene calls are TRBV30 and TRBJ1-1; 7 nucleotides agree with TRBD1. CDR1 is GTSNPN and CDR2 is SVGIG in the germline V gene (reference sequence). There are 15 residues in the CDR3. With V trimmed by 0 bases and J by 6 bases, 10 bases remained unmatched. In nucleotides, the CDR3 is TGTGCCTGGAGTGTCTTACAGGGGAAGGGCGCTGAAGCTTTCTTT. Translating it yields CAWSVLQGKGAEAFF.

The rearrangement joins TRBV5-4 to TRBJ2-3, with TRBD1 matching over 8 bases. Trimming took 5 bases from V and 2 from J; bases not matched to a gene: 10. This CDR3 has 16 residues. The germline gives CDR1 SGHNT, CDR2 YYREEE (reference sequence). CDR3 sequence (DNA): TGTGCCAGCAGATATGGACAGGGTAGAACCACAGATACGCAGTATTTT. It yields the protein CASRYGQGRTTDTQYF.

The chain's CDR3 is CASSEGSGQPQHF. The DNA for the CDR3 is TGTGCCAGCAGTGAGGGCTCCGGTCAGCCCCAGCATTTT. This chain connects TRBV2 to TRBJ1-5; D call uncertain. Between the trimmed V and J ends, which lost 3 bases and 6 bases, there was a span of 9 bases. The CDR3 runs 13 residues. Germline CDR1 is SNHLY and CDR2 is FYNNEI.

This chain links TRBV2 with TRBJ1-2; a possible D gene is TRBD1 (6 bases). The V end was cut by 5 bases, the J end by 4 bases, with 17 bases between. Germline-derived CDR1 and CDR2 are SNHLY and FYNNEI. This CDR3 region has 15 residues. The CDR3 sequence is CASSLFQGSSYGYTF. The CDR3 nucleotides are TGTGCCAGCAGTTTATTCCAGGGGTCTAGCTATGGCTACACCTTC.

Turning to this clone: Germline and junction disagree at one end, which may indicate a read error. V and J are TRBV28 and TRBJ2-4; D possibly corresponds to TRBD2 (6 bases). This CDR3 region has 17 residues. Per germline, CDR1 MDHEN and CDR2 SYDVKM. The CDR3 nucleotides are TGTGCCAGCAGTTTGGCGGGGCTGTCCCTAGCCAAAAACAGTCAGTACTTC. Its translation is CASSLAGLSLAKNSQYF.

This clone was recorded once. The J gene is TRBJ1-5, the V gene TRBV10-3, with TRBD1 matching 9 bases. The ends lost 6 bases at V and 4 bases at J; junction bases unmatched: 1. The CDR3 is 13 amino acids. CDR1 and CDR2 (germline): ENHRY, SYGVKD. The CDR3 spells CAIRGTGNQPQHF. CDR3 nucleotides: TGTGCCATCAGGGGGACAGGGAATCAGCCCCAGCATTTT.

The chain is built from TRBV27 and TRBJ1-2; 10 bases line up with TRBD1. This CDR3 region has 12 residues. CDR1 MNHEY and CDR2 SMNVEV come from the germline V gene (reference sequence). V trimming: 8 bases; J trimming: 7 bases; junction bases outside the gene matches: 4. This CDR3 reads CASGDRGPGYTF. Here the CDR3 DNA reads TGTGCCAGCGGGGACAGGGGCCCTGGCTACACCTTC.

This sequence joins TRBV11-3 and TRBJ1-1; a possible D gene is TRBD1 (5 bases). Per germline, CDR1 SGHNT and CDR2 YENEEA. V dropped 0 bases and J dropped 1 base, with 12 bases sitting between them. The CDR3 sequence is 16 residues long. CDR3 amino acids: CASSLDRGEANTEAFF. In nucleotides, the CDR3 is TGTGCCAGCAGCTTAGATCGGGGGGAAGCGAACACTGAAGCTTTCTTT. Variable domain in full (rest from reference TRBV11-3 and TRBJ1-1): EAGVVQSPRYKIIEKKQPVAFWCNPISGHNTLYWYLQNLGQGPELLIRYENEEAVDDSQLPKDRFSAERLKGVDSTLKIQPAELGDSAVYLCASSLDRGEANTEAFFGQGTRLTVV.

V gene TRBV6-5 combines with J gene TRBJ2-2; possibly TRBD2 for D (6 bases). Trimming took off 4 bases at V and 4 bases at J, with 13 bases between the two ends. The CDR3 length is 15 residues. Germline values: CDR1 MNHEY, CDR2 SVGAGI. The CDR3 spells CASSLGGGTTGELFF. The CDR3 DNA reads as TGTGCCAGCAGTTTAGGTGGGGGGACCACCGGGGAGCTGTTTTTT.

The rearrangement joins TRBV18 to TRBJ1-5; perhaps TRBD1 as D (6 bases). V shed 3 bases and J shed 5 bases, with 17 bases lying between them. CDR1 and CDR2 (germline): KGHSH, LQKENI. The CDR3 length is 16 residues. In DNA, the CDR3 is TGTGCCAGCTCACCCAGGGGACCAGGGAGCGATCAGCCCCAGCATTTT. Translation: CASSPRGPGSDQPQHF.

This sequence joins TRBV18 and TRBJ1-1; D is unclear. Trimming took 3 bases from V and 6 from J, leaving 14 bases between them. This CDR3 comprises 14 residues. Germline CDR1 is KGHSH and CDR2 is LQKENI. CDR3 residues: CASSPVEDGAEAFF. The CDR3 coding sequence is TGTGCCAGCTCACCTGTAGAGGACGGGGCTGAAGCTTTCTTT.

This clone was detected only a few times. The chain recombines TRBV18 with TRBJ2-1; 10 bases match TRBD2. The CDR3 is 16 residues long. The V and J ends lost 4 bases and 5 bases, in that order; junction bases with no gene match: 8. Germline CDR1 is KGHSH and CDR2 is LQKENI. The CDR3 DNA sequence: TGTGCCAGCTCACTCTCGGGAGCGGGGGGGGACAATGAGCAGTTCTTC. Its translation is CASSLSGAGGDNEQFF.

V and J are TRBV5-1 and TRBJ2-3; TRBD1 might be the D (6 bases). Per the germline V gene, CDR1 is SGHRS and CDR2 is YFSETQ. V was pared by 0 bases and J by 4 bases, with 18 bases between. This CDR3 has 17 amino acids. The CDR3 DNA is TGCGCCAGCAGCTTGGCCCCACAGGGCGTTAGCTCAGATACGCAGTATTTT. Translated: CASSLAPQGVSSDTQYF.

The chain recombines TRBV4-1 with TRBJ2-7; D may be TRBD1 (5 bases). V was cut by 1 base and J by 6 bases, with 13 bases left in between. The V gene's germline CDR1 is MGHRA and CDR2 YSYEKL. The CDR3 consists of 14 residues. CDR3 residues: CASSQAAGLGEQYF. CDR3 coding DNA: TGCGCCAGCAGCCAAGCGGCAGGGTTGGGCGAGCAGTACTTC.

The rearrangement joins TRBV11-2 to TRBJ1-1, with a weak D call TRBD1 (6 bases). CDR3 size: 16 residues. Germline V CDR1 and CDR2: SGHAT, FQNNGV. V was clipped by 3 bases and J by 4 bases, with 18 bases between them. In nucleotides, the CDR3 is TGTGCCAGCAGCTTGTGGGGGAGGGGGGGCGGCACTGAAGCTTTCTTT. As protein: CASSLWGRGGGTEAFF.

The chain is built from TRBV29-1 and TRBJ1-2; tentatively, D is TRBD1 (6 bases). Germline CDR1 is SQVTM and CDR2 is ANQGSEA. The CDR3 totals 13 residues. Trimming pared 2 bases from V and 6 bases from J, leaving 13 bases between. This chain's CDR3 is CSVESGGADGYTF. The CDR3 DNA sequence: TGCAGCGTTGAATCCGGGGGGGCGGATGGCTACACCTTC. Variable domain in full (rest from reference TRBV29-1 and TRBJ1-2): SAVISQKPSRDICQRGTSLTIQCQVDSQVTMMFWYRQQPGQSLTLIATANQGSEATYESGFVIDKFPISRPNLTFSTLTVSNMSPEDSSIYLCSVESGGADGYTFGSGTRLTVV.

This clone was detected many times. J is TRBJ2-2 and V is TRBV5-6; D is ambiguous. The germline CDR1 and CDR2 sequences are SGHDT and YYEEEE. The length of the CDR3 is 13 residues. V gave up 5 bases and J gave up 4 bases, with 9 bases separating them. The CDR3 is CASSSGSTGELFF. The CDR3 DNA follows: TGTGCCAGCAGTTCCGGGTCCACCGGGGAGCTGTTTTTT. Filled out from reference TRBV5-6 and TRBJ2-2, the complete variable domain reads DAGVTQSPTHLIKTRGQQVTLRCSPKSGHDTVSWYQQALGQGPQFIFQYYEEEERQRGNFPDRFSGHQFPNYSSELNVNALLLGDSALYLCASSSGSTGELFFGEGSRLTVL.

The V gene is TRBV19, the J gene TRBJ2-7; D remains ambiguous. V dropped 8 bases and J dropped 0 bases, with 11 bases sitting between them. The CDR3 sequence is 13 residues long. Germline CDR1 LNHDA, CDR2 SQIVND (reference sequence). CDR3 sequence: CASGRGSSYEQYF. CDR3 DNA: TGTGCCAGTGGAAGAGGTAGCTCCTACGAGCAGTACTTC.

The chain has TRBV29-1 and TRBJ2-2; tentatively, D is TRBD1 (5 bases). CDR3 size: 13 residues. V lost 4 bases to trimming and J lost 4 bases, with 10 bases between them. CDR1 is SQVTM, CDR2 ANQGSEA, per germline. The CDR3 bases are TGCAGCGTTGGGACACTAATCACCGGGGAGCTGTTTTTT. Its translation: CSVGTLITGELFF.

The genes are TRBV14 and TRBJ2-5; tentative D call: TRBD1 (5 bases). Germline values: CDR1 SGHDN, CDR2 FVKESK. Deletions cut 2 bases from V and 3 bases from J, with 10 bases between. The CDR3 sequence is 14 residues long. The CDR3 reads CASSQLGREETQYF. The CDR3 bases are TGTGCCAGCAGCCAATTAGGCAGGGAAGAGACCCAGTACTTC.